Given below is one T cell receptor (beta chain) in context. Its antigen is as yet unknown. The sample is drawn from a study of cytomegalovirus exposure and HLA in healthy donors. Findings and limits, study-wide: A classifier reportedly called cytomegalovirus status with high sensitivity and specificity. Sequencing artifact likely explains a cluster of highly shared sequence variants.

Looked up from germline, CDR1 is SNHLY and CDR2 is FYNNEI. V lost 2 bases to trimming and J lost 0 bases, with 17 bases between them. The CDR3 is 18 amino acids. Researchers ran the PCR with 60 Vbeta and 13 Jbeta primers. Some clones are missing from TCRdb's copy, which holds only in-frame ones; the method was immunoSEQ multiplex PCR. This sample has more than 95,000 clones, with approximately 17% found just once. The genes are TRBV2 and TRBJ1-5; maybe TRBD1 (5 bases). Input material: PBMCs. The receptor comes from a female donor in good health and CMV-seropositive. CDR3 in DNA: TGTGCCAGCAGTGAACCGGTGACGACAGCGGGTAGCAATCAGCCCCAGCATTTT. Translation: CASSEPVTTAGSNQPQHF.